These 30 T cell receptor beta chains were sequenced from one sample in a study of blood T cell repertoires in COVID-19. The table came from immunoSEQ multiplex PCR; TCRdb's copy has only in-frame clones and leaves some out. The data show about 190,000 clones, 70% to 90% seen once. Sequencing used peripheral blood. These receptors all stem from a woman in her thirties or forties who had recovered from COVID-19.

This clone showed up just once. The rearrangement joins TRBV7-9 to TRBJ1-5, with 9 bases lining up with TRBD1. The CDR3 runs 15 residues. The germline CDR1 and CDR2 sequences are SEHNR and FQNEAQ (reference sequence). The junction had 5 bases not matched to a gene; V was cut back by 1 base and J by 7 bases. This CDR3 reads CASSLGQGVAQPQHF. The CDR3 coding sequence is TGTGCCAGCAGCTTAGGACAGGGGGTCGCCCAGCCCCAGCATTTT.

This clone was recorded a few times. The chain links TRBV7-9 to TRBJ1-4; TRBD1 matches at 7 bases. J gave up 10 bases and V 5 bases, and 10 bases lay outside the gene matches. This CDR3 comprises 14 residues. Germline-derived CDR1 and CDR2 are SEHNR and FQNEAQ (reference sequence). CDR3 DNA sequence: TGTGCCAGCAGCGTCGGGACATCAGGGGGAAAACTGTTTTTT. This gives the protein CASSVGTSGGKLFF.

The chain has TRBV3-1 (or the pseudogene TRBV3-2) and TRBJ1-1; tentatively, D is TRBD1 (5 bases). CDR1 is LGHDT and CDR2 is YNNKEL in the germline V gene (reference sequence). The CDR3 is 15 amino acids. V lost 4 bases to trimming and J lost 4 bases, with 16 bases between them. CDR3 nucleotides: TGTGCCAGCAGCCTACCCCCCGGGGGGTCCACTGAAGCTTTCTTT. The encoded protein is CASSLPPGGSTEAFF.

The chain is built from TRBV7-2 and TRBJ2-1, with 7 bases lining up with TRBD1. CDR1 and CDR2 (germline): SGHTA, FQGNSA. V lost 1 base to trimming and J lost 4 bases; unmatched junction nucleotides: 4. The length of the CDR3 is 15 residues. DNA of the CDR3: TGTGCCAGCAGCTTAGAACAGGGGATATACAATGAGCAGTTCTTC. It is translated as CASSLEQGIYNEQFF.

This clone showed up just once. The CDR3 DNA is TGTGCCAGCTCGGAAAGACTCAGCGCTGGGGCCAACGTCCTGACTTTC. Amino acids: CASSERLSAGANVLTF. V usage is TRBV18 and J usage is TRBJ2-6, with D unclear. Germline CDR1 is KGHSH and CDR2 is LQKENI. The CDR3 consists of 16 residues. The V and J ends lost 6 bases and 2 bases respectively, with 14 bases between them.

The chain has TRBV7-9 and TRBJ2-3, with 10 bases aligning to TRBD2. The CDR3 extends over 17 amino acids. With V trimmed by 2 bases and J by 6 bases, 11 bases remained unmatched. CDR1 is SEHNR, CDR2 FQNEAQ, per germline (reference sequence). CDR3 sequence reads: CASSLWASGSGVDTQYF. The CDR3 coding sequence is TGTGCCAGCAGCTTATGGGCTAGCGGGAGTGGGGTCGATACGCAGTATTTT.

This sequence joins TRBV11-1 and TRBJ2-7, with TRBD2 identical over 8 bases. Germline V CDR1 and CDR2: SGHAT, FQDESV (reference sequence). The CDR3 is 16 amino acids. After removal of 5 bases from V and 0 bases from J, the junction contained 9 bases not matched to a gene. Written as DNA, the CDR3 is TGTGCCAGCAGCCCTTTAGCGGGATTTTTCTCCTACGAGCAGTACTTC. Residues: CASSPLAGFFSYEQYF.

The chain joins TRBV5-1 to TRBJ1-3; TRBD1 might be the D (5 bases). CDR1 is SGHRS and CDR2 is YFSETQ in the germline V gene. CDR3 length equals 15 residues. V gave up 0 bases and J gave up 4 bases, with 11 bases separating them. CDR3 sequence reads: CASSLALTAGNTIYF. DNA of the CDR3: TGCGCCAGCAGCTTGGCCCTGACAGCAGGAAACACCATATATTTT. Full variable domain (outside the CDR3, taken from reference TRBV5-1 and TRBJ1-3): KAGVTQTPRYLIKTRGQQVTLSCSPISGHRSVSWYQQTPGQGLQFLFEYFSETQRNKGNFPGRFSGRQFSNSRSEMNVSTLELGDSALYLCASSLALTAGNTIYFGEGSWLTVV.

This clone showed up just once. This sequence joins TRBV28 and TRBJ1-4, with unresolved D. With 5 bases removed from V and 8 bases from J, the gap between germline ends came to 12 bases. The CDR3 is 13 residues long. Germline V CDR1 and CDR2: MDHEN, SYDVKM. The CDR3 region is CASSHAAGEKLFF. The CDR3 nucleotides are TGTGCCAGCAGTCACGCAGCCGGGGAAAAACTGTTTTTT.

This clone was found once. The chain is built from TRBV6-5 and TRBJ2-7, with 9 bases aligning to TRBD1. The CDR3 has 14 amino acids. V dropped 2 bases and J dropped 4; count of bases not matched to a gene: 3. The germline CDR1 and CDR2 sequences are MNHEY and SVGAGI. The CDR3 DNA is TGTGCCAGCAGTTACGGGACAGGGAAATACGAGCAGTACTTC. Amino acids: CASSYGTGKYEQYF.

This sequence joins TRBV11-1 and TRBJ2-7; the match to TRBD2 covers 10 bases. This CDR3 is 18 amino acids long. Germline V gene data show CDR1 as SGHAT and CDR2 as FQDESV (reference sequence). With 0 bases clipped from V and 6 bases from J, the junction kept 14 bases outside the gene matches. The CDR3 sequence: CASSLALRSSGSTVEQYF. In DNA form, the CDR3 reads TGTGCCAGCAGCTTAGCACTAAGATCTAGCGGGAGCACTGTCGAGCAGTACTTC.

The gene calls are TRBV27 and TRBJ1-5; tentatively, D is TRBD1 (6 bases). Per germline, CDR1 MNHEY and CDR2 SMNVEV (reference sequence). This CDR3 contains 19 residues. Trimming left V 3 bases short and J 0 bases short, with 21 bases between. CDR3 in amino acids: CASSFRGSDSSNSNQPQHF. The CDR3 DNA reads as TGTGCCAGCAGTTTCCGGGGCTCGGACAGCTCTAATAGCAATCAGCCCCAGCATTTT.

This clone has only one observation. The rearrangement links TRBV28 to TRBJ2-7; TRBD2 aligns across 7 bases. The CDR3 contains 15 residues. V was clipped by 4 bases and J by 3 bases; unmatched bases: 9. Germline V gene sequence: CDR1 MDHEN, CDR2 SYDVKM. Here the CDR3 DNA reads TGTGCCAGCAGTTCCTCCGGGACTACCCGCTACGAGCAGTACTTC. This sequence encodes CASSSSGTTRYEQYF.

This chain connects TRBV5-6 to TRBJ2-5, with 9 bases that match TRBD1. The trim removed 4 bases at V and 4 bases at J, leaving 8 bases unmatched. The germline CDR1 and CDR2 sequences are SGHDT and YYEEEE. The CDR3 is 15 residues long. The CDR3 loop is CASSATGGPGETQYF. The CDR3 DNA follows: TGTGCCAGCAGCGCTACAGGGGGCCCTGGAGAGACCCAGTACTTC.

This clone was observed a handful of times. CDR3 bases: TGTGCCAGCAGTTTCGGACAGGCGGCAGATACGCAGTATTTT. It encodes CASSFGQAADTQYF. The genes are TRBV6-2 or TRBV6-3 and TRBJ2-3, with 7 bases identical to TRBD1. V dropped 4 bases and J dropped 4; count of bases not matched to a gene: 5. This CDR3 spans 14 amino acids. Per the germline V gene, CDR1 is MNHEY and CDR2 is SVGEGT.

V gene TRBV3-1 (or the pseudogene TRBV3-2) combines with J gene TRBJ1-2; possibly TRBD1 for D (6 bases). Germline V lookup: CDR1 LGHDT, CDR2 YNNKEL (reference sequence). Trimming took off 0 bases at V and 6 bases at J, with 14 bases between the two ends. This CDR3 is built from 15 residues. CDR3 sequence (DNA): TGTGCCAGCAGCCAAGAAGGCAGGGGAGTAAATGGCTACACCTTC. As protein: CASSQEGRGVNGYTF.

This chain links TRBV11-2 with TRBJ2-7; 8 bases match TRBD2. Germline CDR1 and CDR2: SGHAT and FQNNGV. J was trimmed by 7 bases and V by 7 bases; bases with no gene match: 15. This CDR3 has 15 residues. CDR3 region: CASTPGGTGGWEQYF. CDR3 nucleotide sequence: TGTGCCAGCACCCCGGGGGGGACGGGGGGCTGGGAGCAGTACTTC.

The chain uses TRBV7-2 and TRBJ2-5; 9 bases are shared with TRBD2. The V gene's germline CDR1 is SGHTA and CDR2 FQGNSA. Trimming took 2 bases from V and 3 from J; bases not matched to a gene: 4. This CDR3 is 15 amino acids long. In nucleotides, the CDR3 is TGTGCCAGCAGCTTAATAGCTAGCGGGGAAGAGACCCAGTACTTC. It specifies CASSLIASGEETQYF. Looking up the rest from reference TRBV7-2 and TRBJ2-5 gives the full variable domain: GAGVSQSPSNKVTEKGKDVELRCDPISGHTALYWYRQSLGQGLEFLIYFQGNSAPDKSGLPSDRFSAERTGGSVSTLTIQRTQQEDSAVYLCASSLIASGEETQYFGPGTRLLVL.

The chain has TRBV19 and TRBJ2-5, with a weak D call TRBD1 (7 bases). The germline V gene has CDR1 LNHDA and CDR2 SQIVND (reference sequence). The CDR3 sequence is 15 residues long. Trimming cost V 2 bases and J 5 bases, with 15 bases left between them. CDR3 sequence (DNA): TGTGCCAGTAGTATATCAGGGGGACTTTGGGAGACCCAGTACTTC. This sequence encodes CASSISGGLWETQYF. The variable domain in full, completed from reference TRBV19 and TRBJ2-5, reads DGGITQSPKYLFRKEGQNVTLSCEQNLNHDAMYWYRQDPGQGLRLIYYSQIVNDFQKGDIAEGYSVSREKKESFPLTVTSAQKNPTAFYLCASSISGGLWETQYFGPGTRLLVL.

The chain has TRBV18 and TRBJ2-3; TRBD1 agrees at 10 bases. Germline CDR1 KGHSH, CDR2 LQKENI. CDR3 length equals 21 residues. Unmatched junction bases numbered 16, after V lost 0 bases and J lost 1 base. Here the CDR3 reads CASSPPYEGTGVPSRTDTQYF. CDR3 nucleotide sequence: TGTGCCAGCTCACCACCTTACGAGGGGACAGGGGTTCCATCACGCACAGATACGCAGTATTTT.

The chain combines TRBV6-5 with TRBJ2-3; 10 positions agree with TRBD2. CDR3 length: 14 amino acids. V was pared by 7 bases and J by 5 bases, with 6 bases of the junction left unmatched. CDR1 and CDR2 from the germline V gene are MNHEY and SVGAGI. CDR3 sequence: CASTLAGAIDTQYF. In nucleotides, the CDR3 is TGTGCCAGCACCCTAGCGGGAGCGATAGATACGCAGTATTTT.

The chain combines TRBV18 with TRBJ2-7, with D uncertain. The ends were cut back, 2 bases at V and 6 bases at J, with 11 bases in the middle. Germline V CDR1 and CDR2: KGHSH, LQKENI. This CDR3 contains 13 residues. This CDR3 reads CASSPAASAEQYF. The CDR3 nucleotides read TGTGCCAGCTCACCAGCGGCTTCAGCCGAGCAGTACTTC.

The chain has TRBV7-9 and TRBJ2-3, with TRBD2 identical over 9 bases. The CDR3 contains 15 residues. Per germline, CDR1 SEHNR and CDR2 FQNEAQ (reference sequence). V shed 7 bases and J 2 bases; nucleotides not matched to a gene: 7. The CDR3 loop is CASTPAGGTTDTQYF. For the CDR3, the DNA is TGTGCCAGCACCCCAGCGGGAGGCACCACAGATACGCAGTATTTT. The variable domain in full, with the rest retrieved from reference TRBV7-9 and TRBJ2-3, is DTGVSQNPRHKITKRGQNVTFRCDPISEHNRLYWYRQTLGQGPEFLTYFQNEAQLEKSRLLSDRFSAERPKGSFSTLEIQRTEQGDSAMYLCASTPAGGTTDTQYFGPGTRLTVL.

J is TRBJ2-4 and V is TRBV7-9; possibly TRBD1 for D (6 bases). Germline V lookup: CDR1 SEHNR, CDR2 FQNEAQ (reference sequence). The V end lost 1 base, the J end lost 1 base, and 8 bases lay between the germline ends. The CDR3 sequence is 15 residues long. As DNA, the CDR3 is TGTGCCAGCAGCTTAGGGCAGGGGGCCAAAAACATTCAGTACTTC. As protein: CASSLGQGAKNIQYF.

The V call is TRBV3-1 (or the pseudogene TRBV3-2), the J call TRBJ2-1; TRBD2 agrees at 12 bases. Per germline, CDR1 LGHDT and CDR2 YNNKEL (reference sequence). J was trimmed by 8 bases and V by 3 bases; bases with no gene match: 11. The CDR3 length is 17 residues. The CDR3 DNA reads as TGTGCCAGCAGCCAGGACCTAGGACTAGCGGGATATCATGAGCAGTTCTTC. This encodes CASSQDLGLAGYHEQFF.

CDR3 in amino acids: CASSLAVSQETQYF. CDR3 nucleotide sequence: TGCGCCAGCAGCTTGGCCGTGTCCCAAGAGACCCAGTACTTC. The chain carries TRBV5-1 and TRBJ2-5, with unresolved D. The CDR3 loop spans 14 amino acids. Germline lookup yields CDR1 SGHRS and CDR2 YFSETQ. V lost 0 bases and J 1 base, leaving 7 bases between the germline ends.

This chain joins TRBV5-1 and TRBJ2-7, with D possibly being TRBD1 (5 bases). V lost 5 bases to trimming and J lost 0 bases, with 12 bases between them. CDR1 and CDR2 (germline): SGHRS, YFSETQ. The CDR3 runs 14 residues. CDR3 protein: CASRPGPDSYEQYF. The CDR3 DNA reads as TGCGCCAGCAGGCCAGGGCCAGACTCCTACGAGCAGTACTTC.

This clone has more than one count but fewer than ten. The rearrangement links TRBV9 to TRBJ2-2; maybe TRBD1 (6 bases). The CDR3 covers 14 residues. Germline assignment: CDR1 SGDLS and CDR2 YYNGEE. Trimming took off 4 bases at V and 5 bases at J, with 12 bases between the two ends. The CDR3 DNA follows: TGTGCCAGCAGCTCCCTAAGGGGGACCGGGGAGCTGTTTTTT. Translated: CASSSLRGTGELFF.

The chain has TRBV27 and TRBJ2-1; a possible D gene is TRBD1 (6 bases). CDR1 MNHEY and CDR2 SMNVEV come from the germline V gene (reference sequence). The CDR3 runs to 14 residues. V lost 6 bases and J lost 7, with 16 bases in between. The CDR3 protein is CASSLGTSLNEQFF. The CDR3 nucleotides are TGTGCCAGCAGCCTAGGGACAAGCCTTAATGAGCAGTTCTTC.

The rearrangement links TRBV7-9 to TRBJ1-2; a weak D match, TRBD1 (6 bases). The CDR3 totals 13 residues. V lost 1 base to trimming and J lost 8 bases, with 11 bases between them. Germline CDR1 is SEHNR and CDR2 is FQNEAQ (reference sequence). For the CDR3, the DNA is TGTGCCAGCAGCTTAGAGGGGGGGCGAGGCTACACCTTC. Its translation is CASSLEGGRGYTF.